A selection of T cell receptor beta chains follows, all from one sample in a study of blood T cell repertoires in COVID-19. TCRdb's table, derived via immunoSEQ multiplex PCR, lists solely in-frame clones and lacks some. The sample records some 200,000 clones, 65% to 85% being singletons. Sample: peripheral blood. These receptors were taken from a human donor in a cohort sampled during active COVID-19. Both conserved end residues are trimmed from each CDR3. Each record gives: CDR3 protein, J gene, V gene.

ASRPTGGVYNEQF,TRBJ2-1,TRBV7-2
ASSQSGWRGYT,TRBJ1-2,TRBV3-1/TRBV3-2
ASSLTGHQETQY,TRBJ2-5,TRBV5-1
ASNLGGVGELF,TRBJ2-2,TRBV4-2
ASSFSGGSYNEQF,TRBJ2-1,TRBV5-1
ASSVDRNGYEQY,TRBJ2-7,TRBV5-4
ASSFGETEAF,TRBJ1-1,TRBV11-3
ASSTLAGDSTGELF,TRBJ2-2,TRBV3-1/TRBV3-2
ASSQDRFRHNSPLH,TRBJ1-6,TRBV4-3
ASSQGAPLSSGDFLYEQY,TRBJ2-7,TRBV14
ASFTGQGNYGYT,TRBJ1-2,TRBV19
ASSPSPTNEKLF,TRBJ1-4,TRBV9
ASSAAYRNTEAF,TRBJ1-1,TRBV19